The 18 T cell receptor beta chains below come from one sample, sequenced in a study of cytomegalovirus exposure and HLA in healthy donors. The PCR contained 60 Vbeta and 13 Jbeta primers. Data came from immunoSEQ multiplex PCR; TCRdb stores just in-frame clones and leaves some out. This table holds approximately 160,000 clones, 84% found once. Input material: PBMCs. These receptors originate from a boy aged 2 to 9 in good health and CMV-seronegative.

CDR3 nucleotides: TGTGCCACCAGTGGGGGACAGGGGTCAGATACGCAGTATTTT. This codes for CATSGGQGSDTQYF. The rearrangement joins TRBV15 to TRBJ2-3, with 10 bases fitting TRBD1. J lost 4 bases, V lost 6 bases, and 4 bases had no gene match. The CDR3 is 14 amino acids. Germline V gives CDR1 LNHNV, CDR2 YYDKDF (reference sequence).

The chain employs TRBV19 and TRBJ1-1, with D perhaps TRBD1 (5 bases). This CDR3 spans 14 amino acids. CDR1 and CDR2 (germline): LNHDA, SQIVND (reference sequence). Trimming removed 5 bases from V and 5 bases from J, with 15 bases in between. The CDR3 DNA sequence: TGTGCCAGTAGTCCTCCACAGGAAAGGACTGAAGCTTTCTTT. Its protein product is CASSPPQERTEAFF.

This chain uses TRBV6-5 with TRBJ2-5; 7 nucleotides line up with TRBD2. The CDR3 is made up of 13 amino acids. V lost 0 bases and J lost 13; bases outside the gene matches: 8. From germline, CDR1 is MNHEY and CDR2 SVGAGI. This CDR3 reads CASSYSRAGVPYF. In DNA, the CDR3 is TGTGCCAGCAGTTACTCGCGGGCGGGAGTTCCGTACTTC.

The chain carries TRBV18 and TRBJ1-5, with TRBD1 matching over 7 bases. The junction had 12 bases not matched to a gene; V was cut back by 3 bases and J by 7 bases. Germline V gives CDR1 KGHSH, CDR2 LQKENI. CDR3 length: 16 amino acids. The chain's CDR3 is CASSPTGTVREQPQHF. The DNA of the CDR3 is TGTGCCAGCTCACCCACCGGGACAGTAAGGGAGCAGCCCCAGCATTTT. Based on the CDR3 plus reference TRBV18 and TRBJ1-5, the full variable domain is NAGVMQNPRHLVRRRGQEARLRCSPMKGHSHVYWYRQLPEEGLKFMVYLQKENIIDESGMPKERFSAEFPKEGPSILRIQQVVRGDSAAYFCASSPTGTVREQPQHFGDGTRLSIL.

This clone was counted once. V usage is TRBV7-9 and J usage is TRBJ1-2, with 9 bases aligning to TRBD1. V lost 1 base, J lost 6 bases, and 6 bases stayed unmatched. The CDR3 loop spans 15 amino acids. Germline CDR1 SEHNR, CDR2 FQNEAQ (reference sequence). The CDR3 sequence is CASSLVQQGAHGYTF. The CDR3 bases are TGTGCCAGCAGCTTAGTCCAACAGGGGGCACATGGCTACACCTTC.

The CDR3 is CASSPGQGDIGELFF. DNA of the CDR3: TGCGCCAGCAGCCCCGGACAGGGGGATATCGGGGAGCTGTTTTTT. V gene TRBV5-1 combines with J gene TRBJ2-2, with 10 bases matching TRBD1. Germline CDR1 SGHRS, CDR2 YFSETQ. This CDR3 contains 15 residues. V shed 4 bases and J 7 bases; nucleotides not matched to a gene: 7.

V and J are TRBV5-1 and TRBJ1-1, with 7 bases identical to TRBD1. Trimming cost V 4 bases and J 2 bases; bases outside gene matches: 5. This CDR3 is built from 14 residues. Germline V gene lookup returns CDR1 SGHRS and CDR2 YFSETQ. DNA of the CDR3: TGCGCCAGCAGCCGTGGACAGGCAAACACTGAAGCTTTCTTT. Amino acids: CASSRGQANTEAFF.

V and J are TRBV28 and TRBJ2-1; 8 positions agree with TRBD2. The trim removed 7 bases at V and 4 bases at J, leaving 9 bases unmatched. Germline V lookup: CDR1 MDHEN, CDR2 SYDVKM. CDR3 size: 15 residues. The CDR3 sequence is CASTEGLVSYNEQFF. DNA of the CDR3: TGTGCCAGCACCGAGGGACTAGTCTCGTACAATGAGCAGTTCTTC.

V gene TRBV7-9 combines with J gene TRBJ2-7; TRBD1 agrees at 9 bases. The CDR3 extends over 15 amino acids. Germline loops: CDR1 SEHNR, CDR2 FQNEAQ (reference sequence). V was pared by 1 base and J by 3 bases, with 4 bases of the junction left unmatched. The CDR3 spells CASSLGGQGYYEQYF. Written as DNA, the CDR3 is TGTGCCAGCAGCTTAGGGGGACAGGGATACTACGAGCAGTACTTC.

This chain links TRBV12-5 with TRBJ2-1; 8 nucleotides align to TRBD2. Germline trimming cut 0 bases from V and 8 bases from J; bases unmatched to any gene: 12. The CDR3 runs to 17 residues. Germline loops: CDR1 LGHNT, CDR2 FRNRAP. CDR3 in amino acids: CASGLVPPSGSRYEQFF. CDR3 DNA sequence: TGTGCTAGTGGTTTGGTACCGCCGAGCGGGAGTAGGTATGAGCAGTTCTTC.

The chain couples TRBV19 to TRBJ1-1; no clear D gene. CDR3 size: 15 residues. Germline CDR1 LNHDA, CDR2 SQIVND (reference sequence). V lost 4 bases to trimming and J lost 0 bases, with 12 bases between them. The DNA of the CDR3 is TGTGCCAGTAGTAAGTACAGAATGATGAACACTGAAGCTTTCTTT. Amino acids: CASSKYRMMNTEAFF.

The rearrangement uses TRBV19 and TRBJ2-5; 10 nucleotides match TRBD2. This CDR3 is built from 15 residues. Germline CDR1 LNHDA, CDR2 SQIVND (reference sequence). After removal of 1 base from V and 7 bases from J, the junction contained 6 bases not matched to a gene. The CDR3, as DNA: TGTGCCAGTAGTATAGCCGCTAGCGGGAGAGCGACCCAGTACTTC. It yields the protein CASSIAASGRATQYF.

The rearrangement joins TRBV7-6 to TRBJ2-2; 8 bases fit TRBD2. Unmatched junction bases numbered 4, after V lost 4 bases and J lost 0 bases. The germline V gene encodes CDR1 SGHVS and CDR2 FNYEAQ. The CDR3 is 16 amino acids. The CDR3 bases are TGTGCCAGCAGCTACGTAGCGGGATCGAACACCGGGGAGCTGTTTTTT. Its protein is CASSYVAGSNTGELFF.

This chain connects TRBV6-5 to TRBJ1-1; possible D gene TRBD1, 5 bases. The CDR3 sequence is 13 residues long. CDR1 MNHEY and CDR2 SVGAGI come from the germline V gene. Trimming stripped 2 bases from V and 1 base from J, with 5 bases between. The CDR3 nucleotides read TGTGCCAGCAGTTACGACAGGAACACTGAAGCTTTCTTT. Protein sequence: CASSYDRNTEAFF.

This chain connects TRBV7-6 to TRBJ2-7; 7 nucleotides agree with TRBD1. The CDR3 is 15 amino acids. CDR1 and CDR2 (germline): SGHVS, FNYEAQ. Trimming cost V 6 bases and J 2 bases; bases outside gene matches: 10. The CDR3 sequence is CASSLSGQAPYEQYF. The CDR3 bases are TGTGCCAGCAGTTTATCCGGACAGGCCCCCTACGAGCAGTACTTC.

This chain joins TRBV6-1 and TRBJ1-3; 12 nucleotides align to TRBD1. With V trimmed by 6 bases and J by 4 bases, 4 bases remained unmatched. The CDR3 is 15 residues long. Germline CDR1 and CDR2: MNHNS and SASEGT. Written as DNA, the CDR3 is TGTGCCAGCAGGGGACAGGGGGCAGAAGGAAACACCATATATTTT. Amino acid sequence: CASRGQGAEGNTIYF.

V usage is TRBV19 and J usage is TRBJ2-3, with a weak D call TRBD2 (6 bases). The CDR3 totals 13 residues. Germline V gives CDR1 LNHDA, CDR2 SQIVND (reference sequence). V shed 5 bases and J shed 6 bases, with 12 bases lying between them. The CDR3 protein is CASSYGRMDTQYF. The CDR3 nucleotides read TGTGCCAGTAGTTACGGGAGAATGGATACGCAGTATTTT.

The CDR3 spells CASSPIGTRLYEQYF. For the CDR3, the DNA is TGTGCCAGCAGCCCTATCGGGACTCGACTCTACGAGCAGTACTTC. The chain recombines TRBV5-6 with TRBJ2-7, with a tentative D call TRBD2 (6 bases). Germline loops: CDR1 SGHDT, CDR2 YYEEEE. V was pared by 4 bases and J by 3 bases, with 17 bases between. CDR3 length equals 15 residues. Full variable domain (remainder filled in from reference TRBV5-6 and TRBJ2-7): DAGVTQSPTHLIKTRGQQVTLRCSPKSGHDTVSWYQQALGQGPQFIFQYYEEEERQRGNFPDRFSGHQFPNYSSELNVNALLLGDSALYLCASSPIGTRLYEQYFGPGTRLTVT.